The rows below give T cell receptor beta chains drawn from one sample of a study of OX40 agonist ivuxolimab in advanced cancers. Sequencing used immunoSEQ multiplex PCR; TCRdb keeps in-frame clones, though not all of them. Among around 40,000 clones listed, less than 90% were seen once. The specimen was CD4+ or CD8+ T cells sorted from blood, collected in a trial of the OX40 agonist ivuxolimab. The receptors come from an adult with an advanced solid tumor such as melanoma, head and neck, liver or kidney cancer. CDR3s include the opening cysteine and the closing phenylalanine or tryptophan. Fields, in order: V gene, D gene, clone size, J gene, CDR3 protein, CDR3 DNA. D genes are given only for firm matches. Rows may omit the clone size; those that give it use once, few, many or a size class.

TRBV5-1	TRBD2	.	TRBJ2-1	CASSFARGTSGRTGNEQFF	TGCGCCAGCAGCTTCGCTAGGGGGACTAGCGGGAGAACTGGCAATGAGCAGTTCTTC
TRBV5-1	.	.	TRBJ2-3	CASSLAESTDTQYF	TGCGCCAGCAGCTTAGCGGAAAGCACAGATACGCAGTATTTT
TRBV19	.	.	TRBJ2-4	CASSMRDLAKNIQYF	TGTGCCAGTAGTATGAGAGATTTAGCCAAAAACATTCAGTACTTC
TRBV4-2	.	.	TRBJ1-5	CASSQERGEQPQHF	TGTGCCAGCAGCCAAGAACGGGGGGAACAGCCCCAGCATTTT
TRBV29-1	TRBD1	.	TRBJ2-5	CSVERGRETQYF	TGCAGCGTTGAAAGGGGGCGGGAGACCCAGTACTTC
TRBV6-6	TRBD1	.	TRBJ2-1	CASRRPGQGANEQFF	TGTGCCAGCAGGCGACCGGGACAGGGGGCCAATGAGCAGTTCTTC
TRBV12-5	.	.	TRBJ2-3	CASGSQTSTDTQYF	TGTGCTAGTGGTTCACAGACTAGCACAGATACGCAGTATTTT
TRBV5-1	.	.	TRBJ1-2	CASSLATNYGYTF	TGCGCCAGCAGCTTGGCCACCAACTATGGCTACACCTTC
TRBV27	TRBD2	.	TRBJ2-3	CASSSNGRMTDTQYF	TGTGCCAGCAGTTCGAACGGGAGGATGACAGATACGCAGTATTTT
TRBV19	TRBD1	.	TRBJ1-5	CASRLTGLNQPQHF	TGTGCCAGTAGACTGACAGGGCTGAATCAGCCCCAGCATTTT
TRBV2	.	.	TRBJ1-4	CASKEKDMGLFF	TGTGCCAGCAAGGAGAAGGATATGGGACTGTTTTTT
TRBV5-1	TRBD2	.	TRBJ2-1	CASKSGESYNEQFF	TGCGCCAGCAAAAGCGGGGAAAGCTACAATGAGCAGTTCTTC
TRBV5-4	TRBD2	once	TRBJ2-7	CASSLEPAGGPQYF	TGTGCCAGCAGCTTGGAACCAGCGGGAGGGCCGCAGTACTTC
TRBV5-1	.	.	TRBJ2-3	CASSLGLTGKATDTQYF	TGCGCCAGCAGCTTGGGCCTGACGGGGAAGGCCACAGATACGCAGTATTTT
TRBV27	TRBD1	.	TRBJ2-7	CASSWSNRGRNEQYF	TGTGCCAGCAGTTGGAGCAACAGGGGGCGAAACGAGCAGTACTTC
TRBV28	.	.	TRBJ2-1	CASSLEGEQFF	TGTGCCAGCAGTTTAGAAGGGGAGCAGTTCTTC
TRBV6-5	TRBD2	.	TRBJ2-1	CASSYLGRLKNNEQFF	TGTGCCAGCAGTTACCTCGGGAGGTTAAAGAACAATGAGCAGTTCTTC
TRBV7-8	TRBD1	few	TRBJ1-1	CASSARRQGGRWSTEAFF	TGTGCCAGCAGCGCCCGTCGACAGGGCGGGCGGTGGTCCACTGAAGCTTTCTTT
TRBV5-7	.	once	TRBJ1-2	CASSIDSFYGYTF	TGTGCCAGCAGCATCGACAGTTTCTATGGCTACACCTTC
TRBV5-5	.	.	TRBJ1-2	CASSQSQEYYGYTF	TGTGCCAGCAGCCAATCCCAGGAATACTATGGCTACACCTTC
TRBV30	TRBD1	few	TRBJ1-2	CAWGARGMGYTF	TGTGCCTGGGGTGCCAGGGGGATGGGCTACACCTTC
TRBV11-2	.	.	TRBJ2-5	CASSLAPAGKETQYF	TGTGCCAGCAGCTTAGCCCCCGCCGGGAAGGAGACCCAGTACTTC
TRBV6-6	.	.	TRBJ2-1	CASSFDRRVNEQFF	TGTGCCAGCAGTTTTGACAGGCGGGTCAATGAGCAGTTCTTC
TRBV5-1	.	.	TRBJ2-7	CASSSDPSYEQYF	TGCGCCAGCAGCTCCGACCCCTCCTACGAGCAGTACTTC
TRBV4-2	.	.	TRBJ1-6	CASSLIDSSRDNSPLHF	TGTGCCAGCAGCCTCATAGACAGTTCCAGGGATAATTCACCCCTCCACTTT
TRBV29-1	.	.	TRBJ2-7	CSVEWAQLRDEQYF	TGCAGCGTTGAATGGGCGCAACTAAGAGACGAGCAGTACTTC
TRBV6-5	TRBD2	once	TRBJ2-7	CASSSRGLRGSYEQYF	TGTGCCAGCAGTTCCCGGGGACTACGGGGATCCTACGAGCAGTACTTC
TRBV11-1	.	.	TRBJ2-7	CASSRPSEVYEQYF	TGTGCCAGCAGCCGTCCTAGCGAGGTCTACGAGCAGTACTTC
TRBV29-1	.	.	TRBJ2-1	CSARPRGNEQFF	TGCAGCGCCCGGCCTAGGGGGAATGAGCAGTTCTTC